The next 10 T cell receptor beta chains were all read from a single sample in a study of T cell responses to AZD1222 COVID-19 vaccine. The table came from immunoSEQ multiplex PCR; TCRdb's copy has only in-frame clones and leaves some out. The sample yields about 120,000 clones, 75% to 95% seen once. The sequenced sample was peripheral blood, obtained 28 days after the second dose of the MenACWY control vaccine. The receptors here all came from an adult who received the MenACWY meningococcal vaccine as a control.

The chain couples TRBV18 to TRBJ1-2, with 8 bases that match TRBD1. The V gene end was trimmed by 4 bases and the J gene end by 8 bases; junction bases not matched to a gene: 6. This CDR3 is 13 amino acids long. CDR1 is KGHSH and CDR2 is LQKENI in the germline V gene. The chain's CDR3 is CASSLGQGGGYTF. CDR3 coding DNA: TGTGCCAGCTCACTCGGACAGGGTGGCGGCTACACCTTC.

V usage is TRBV7-9 and J usage is TRBJ1-2, with D unclear. Trimming removed 1 base from V and 2 bases from J, with 5 bases in between. This CDR3 contains 13 residues. Germline V lookup: CDR1 SEHNR, CDR2 FQNEAQ (reference sequence). The chain's CDR3 is CASSLDSNYGYTF. For the CDR3, the DNA is TGTGCCAGCAGCTTAGACAGCAACTATGGCTACACCTTC.

The V and J genes are TRBV5-6 and TRBJ2-3; no firm D call. V was cut by 4 bases and J by 5 bases, with 26 bases left in between. The germline CDR1 and CDR2 sequences are SGHDT and YYEEEE. This CDR3 region has 18 residues. The CDR3: CASSPVRMTLKLGDTQYF. CDR3 sequence (DNA): TGTGCCAGCAGCCCCGTTCGAATGACACTGAAATTGGGAGATACGCAGTATTTT.

This clone was seen once. The genes are TRBV10-3 and TRBJ2-1; possibly TRBD2 for D (6 bases). The length of the CDR3 is 15 residues. Trimming removed 6 bases at V and 2 bases at J, with 14 bases between. Germline values: CDR1 ENHRY, CDR2 SYGVKD. In DNA, the CDR3 is TGTGCCATCAGCGACTGGGACTCCACCTACAATGAGCAGTTCTTC. Protein sequence: CAISDWDSTYNEQFF.

This chain links TRBV28 with TRBJ1-6, with D perhaps TRBD1 (5 bases). This CDR3 is 17 amino acids long. Germline assignment: CDR1 MDHEN and CDR2 SYDVKM. The V end lost 3 bases, the J end lost 10 bases, and 22 bases lay between the germline ends. CDR3: CASSFRQKTERGSPLHF. In DNA form, the CDR3 reads TGTGCCAGCAGTTTTCGCCAGAAGACGGAACGGGGGTCACCCCTCCACTTT.

The chain is built from TRBV11-2 and TRBJ1-5; D unresolved. The CDR3 is 13 residues long. Per germline, CDR1 SGHAT and CDR2 FQNNGV. The V end was cut by 1 base, the J end by 6 bases, with 7 bases between. CDR3 region: CASSLAGTQPQHF. In DNA, the CDR3 is TGTGCCAGCAGCTTAGCCGGTACTCAGCCCCAGCATTTT.

The chain employs TRBV28 and TRBJ1-5; no firm D call. Per germline, CDR1 MDHEN and CDR2 SYDVKM. Trimming shortened V by 7 bases and J by 2 bases, and 12 bases separated the two germline ends. The CDR3 is made up of 14 amino acids. CDR3 region: CASKVVQGNQPQHF. The DNA of the CDR3 is TGTGCCAGCAAGGTGGTGCAGGGCAATCAGCCCCAGCATTTT.

The chain has TRBV11-2 and TRBJ1-2, with 7 bases matching TRBD1. The CDR3 extends over 13 amino acids. V shed 3 bases, J shed 4 bases, and the junction held 2 bases outside the gene matches. Germline V CDR1 and CDR2: SGHAT, FQNNGV. In DNA form, the CDR3 reads TGTGCCAGCAGCTTGACAGGGATCTATGGCTACACCTTC. Translation: CASSLTGIYGYTF.

The chain couples TRBV19 to TRBJ2-6; tentative D call: TRBD1 (6 bases). The CDR3 is 19 residues long. Germline loops: CDR1 LNHDA, CDR2 SQIVND (reference sequence). V lost 2 bases and J lost 0, with 17 bases in between. The CDR3 nucleotides are TGTGCCAGTAGTATAAACTCGGGACACACTAGCTCTGGGGCCAACGTCCTGACTTTC. Protein product: CASSINSGHTSSGANVLTF. Drawing the rest from reference TRBV19 and TRBJ2-6, the complete variable domain is DGGITQSPKYLFRKEGQNVTLSCEQNLNHDAMYWYRQDPGQGLRLIYYSQIVNDFQKGDIAEGYSVSREKKESFPLTVTSAQKNPTAFYLCASSINSGHTSSGANVLTFGAGSRLTVL.

This chain connects TRBV11-2 to TRBJ2-1; tentatively, D is TRBD2 (7 bases). V was shortened by 1 base and J by 0 bases, with 13 bases between the two germline ends. The CDR3 totals 17 residues. Germline V gives CDR1 SGHAT, CDR2 FQNNGV. The CDR3 protein is CASSLVLGGASYNEQFF. DNA for the CDR3: TGTGCCAGCAGCTTAGTTTTGGGGGGGGCCTCCTACAATGAGCAGTTCTTC.